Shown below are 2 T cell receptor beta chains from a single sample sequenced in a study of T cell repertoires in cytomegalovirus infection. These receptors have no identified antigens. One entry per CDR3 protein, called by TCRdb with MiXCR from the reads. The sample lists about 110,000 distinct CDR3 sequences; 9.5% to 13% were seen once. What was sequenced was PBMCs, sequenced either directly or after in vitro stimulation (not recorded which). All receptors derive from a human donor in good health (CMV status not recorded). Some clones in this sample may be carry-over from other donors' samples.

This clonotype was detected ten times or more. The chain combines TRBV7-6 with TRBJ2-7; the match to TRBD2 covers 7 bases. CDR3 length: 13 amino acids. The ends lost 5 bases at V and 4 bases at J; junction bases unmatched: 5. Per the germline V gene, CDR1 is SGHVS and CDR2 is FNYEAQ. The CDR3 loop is CASSTRLAYEQYF. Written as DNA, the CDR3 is TGTGCCAGCAGCACCAGACTAGCTTACGAGCAGTACTTC.

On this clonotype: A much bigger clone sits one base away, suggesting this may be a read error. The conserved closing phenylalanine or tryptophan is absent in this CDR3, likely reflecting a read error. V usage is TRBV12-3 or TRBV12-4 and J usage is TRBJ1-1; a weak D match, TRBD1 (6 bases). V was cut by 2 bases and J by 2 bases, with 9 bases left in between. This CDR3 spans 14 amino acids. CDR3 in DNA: TGTGCCAGCAGTTTAAGACAGGCCAACACTGAAGCTTTCCTT. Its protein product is CASSLRQANTEAFL.